Detailed here is one T cell receptor beta chain. Its antigen is unidentified. The protocol was immunoSEQ multiplex PCR, while the TCRdb copy is restricted to in-frame clones and leaves out a portion. The sample consists of about 58,000 clones, roughly 84% of them appearing once. V lost 4 bases to trimming and J lost 5 bases, with 14 bases between them. CDR3 length: 14 residues. In germline, CDR1 is MNHEY, CDR2 SMNVEV (reference sequence). The record originates from a study of memory CD4+ T cells and cytomegalovirus serostatus. Study-level points and caveats: The CMV-associated TCR signature appears largely within the CD4+ memory repertoire. Each of 67 CMV-associated TCRbeta sequences occurred in one to five individuals.

The sort gate was single viable CD3+CD4+CD8-CD45RO+ cells for memory CD4+ T cells. Positive selection with CD4 microbeads enriched total CD4+ T cells. What was sequenced was memory CD4+ T cells from blood. V is TRBV27 and J is TRBJ2-5; perhaps TRBD2 as D (6 bases). This clonotype was obtained from an adult in good health and CMV-seronegative. Some clones in this sample may be carry-over from other donors' samples. The CDR3 DNA is TGTGCCAGCAGTTCGGGACTGAAGGCGGAGACCCAGTACTTC. This encodes CASSSGLKAETQYF.